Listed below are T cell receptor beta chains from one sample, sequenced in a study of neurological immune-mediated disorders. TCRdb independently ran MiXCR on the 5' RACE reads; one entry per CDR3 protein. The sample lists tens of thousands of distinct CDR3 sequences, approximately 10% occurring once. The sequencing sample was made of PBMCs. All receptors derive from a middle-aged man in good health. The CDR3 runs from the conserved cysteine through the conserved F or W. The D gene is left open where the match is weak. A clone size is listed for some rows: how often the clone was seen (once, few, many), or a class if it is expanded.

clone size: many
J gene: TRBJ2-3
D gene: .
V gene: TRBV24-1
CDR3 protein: CATSEATDTQYF
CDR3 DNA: TGTGCCACCAGTGAAGCCACAGATACGCAGTATTTT

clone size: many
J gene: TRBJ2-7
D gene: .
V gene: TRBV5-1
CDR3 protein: CASSLISGAYEQYF
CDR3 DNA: TGCGCCAGCAGCTTGATTAGCGGCGCCTACGAGCAGTACTTC

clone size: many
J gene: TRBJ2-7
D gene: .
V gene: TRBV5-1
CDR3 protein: CASSSRGFGYEQYF
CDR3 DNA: TGCGCCAGCAGCTCCCGGGGTTTCGGCTACGAGCAGTACTTC

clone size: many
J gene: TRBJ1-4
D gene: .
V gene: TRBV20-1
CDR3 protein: CSAGPGEKLFF
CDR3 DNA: TGCAGTGCTGGACCCGGTGAAAAACTGTTTTTT

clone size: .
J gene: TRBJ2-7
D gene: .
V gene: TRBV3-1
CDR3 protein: CASSQVPGTSYEQYF
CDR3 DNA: TGTGCCAGCAGCCAAGTTCCCGGGACTTCCTACGAGCAGTACTTC

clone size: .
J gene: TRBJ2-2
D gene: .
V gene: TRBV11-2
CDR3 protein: CASSLVPNTGELFF
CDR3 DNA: TGTGCCAGCAGCTTAGTTCCGAACACCGGGGAGCTGTTTTTT

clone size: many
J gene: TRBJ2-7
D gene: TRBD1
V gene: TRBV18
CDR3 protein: CASSPRSQGEGEQYF
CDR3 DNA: TGTGCCAGCTCACCACGAAGCCAGGGGGAAGGAGAGCAGTACTTC

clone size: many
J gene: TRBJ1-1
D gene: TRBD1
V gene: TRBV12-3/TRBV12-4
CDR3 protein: CAFAGGGYTEAFF
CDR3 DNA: TGTGCCTTCGCGGGAGGGGGCTACACTGAAGCTTTCTTT

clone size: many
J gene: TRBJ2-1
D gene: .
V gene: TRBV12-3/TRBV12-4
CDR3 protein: CASRTVNEQFF
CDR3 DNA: TGTGCCAGCAGGACAGTCAATGAGCAGTTCTTC

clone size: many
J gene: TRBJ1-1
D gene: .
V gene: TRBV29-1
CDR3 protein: CSATAPWPAIEAFF
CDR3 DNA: TGCAGCGCCACCGCCCCATGGCCAGCCATCGAAGCTTTCTTT

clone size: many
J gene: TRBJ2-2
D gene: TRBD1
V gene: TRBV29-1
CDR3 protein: CSAAGDRATGELFF
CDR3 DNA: TGCAGCGCTGCCGGGGACAGGGCCACCGGGGAGCTGTTTTTT

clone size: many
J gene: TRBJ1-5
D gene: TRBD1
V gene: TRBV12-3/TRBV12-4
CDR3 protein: CASSAGLDRGALQPQHF
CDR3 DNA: TGTGCCAGCAGTGCAGGCCTGGACAGGGGCGCACTACAGCCCCAGCATTTT

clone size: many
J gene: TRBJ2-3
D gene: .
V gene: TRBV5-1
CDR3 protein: CASSLRGLPADTQYF
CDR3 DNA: TGCGCCAGCAGCTTGCGGGGGCTACCAGCGGATACGCAGTATTTT

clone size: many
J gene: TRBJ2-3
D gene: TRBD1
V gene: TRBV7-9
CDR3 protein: CASSWTGAHTDTQYF
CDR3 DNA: TGTGCCAGCAGCTGGACAGGGGCACACACAGATACGCAGTATTTT

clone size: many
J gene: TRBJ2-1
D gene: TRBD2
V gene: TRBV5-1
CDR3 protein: CASSPGVAGPNEQFF
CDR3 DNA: TGCGCCAGCAGCCCGGGAGTAGCGGGGCCCAATGAGCAGTTCTTC

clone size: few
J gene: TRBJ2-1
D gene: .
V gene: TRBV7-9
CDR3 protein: CASSLILQTNSYNEQFF
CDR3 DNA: TGTGCCAGCAGCTTAATCCTACAGACGAACTCCTACAATGAGCAGTTCTTC

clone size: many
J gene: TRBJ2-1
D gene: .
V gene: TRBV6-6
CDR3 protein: CASSYSLGGEQFF
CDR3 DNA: TGTGCCAGCAGTTACTCCCTGGGTGGTGAGCAGTTCTTC

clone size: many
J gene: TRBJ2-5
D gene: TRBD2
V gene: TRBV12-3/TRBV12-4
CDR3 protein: CASSLVGGGEETQYF
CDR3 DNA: TGTGCCAGCAGTCTTGTGGGGGGGGGAGAAGAGACCCAGTACTTC

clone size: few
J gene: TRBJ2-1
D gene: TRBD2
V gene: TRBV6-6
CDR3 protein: CASSYSSGGVGEQFF
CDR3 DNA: TGTGCCAGCAGTTACTCTAGCGGGGGGGTTGGCGAGCAGTTCTTC

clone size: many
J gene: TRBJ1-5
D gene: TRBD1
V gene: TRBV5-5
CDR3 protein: CASSPLTGENQPQHF
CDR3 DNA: TGTGCCAGCAGCCCTCTGACAGGGGAGAATCAGCCCCAGCATTTT

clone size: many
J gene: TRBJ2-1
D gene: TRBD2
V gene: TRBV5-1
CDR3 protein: CASSPSGGTYYNEQFF
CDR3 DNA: TGCGCCAGCAGCCCTAGCGGGGGAACGTACTACAATGAGCAGTTCTTC

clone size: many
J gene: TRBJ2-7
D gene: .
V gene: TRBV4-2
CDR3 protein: CASSPQGQTYEQYF
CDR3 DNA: TGTGCCAGCAGCCCCCAAGGACAGACCTACGAGCAGTACTTC

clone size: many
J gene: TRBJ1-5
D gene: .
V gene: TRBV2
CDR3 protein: CASSESRVGNQPQHF
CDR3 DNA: TGTGCCAGCAGCGAATCCCGGGTGGGCAATCAGCCCCAGCATTTT

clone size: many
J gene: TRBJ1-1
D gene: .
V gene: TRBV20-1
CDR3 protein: CSARDSETVLSLTEAFF
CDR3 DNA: TGCAGTGCTAGAGACTCGGAGACAGTCTTGTCCCTCACTGAAGCTTTCTTT

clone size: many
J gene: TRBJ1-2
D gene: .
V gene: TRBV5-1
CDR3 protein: CASSAGGSRYGYTF
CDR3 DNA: TGCGCCAGCAGCGCTGGGGGCTCAAGATATGGCTACACCTTC

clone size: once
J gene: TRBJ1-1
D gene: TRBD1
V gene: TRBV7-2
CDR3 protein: CASSKDRVFGNTEAFF
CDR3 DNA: TGTGCCAGCAGCAAAGACAGGGTTTTTGGGAACACTGAAGCTTTCTTT

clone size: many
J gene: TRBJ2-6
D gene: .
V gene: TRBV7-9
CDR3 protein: CASAYSVGGANVLTF
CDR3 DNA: TGTGCCAGCGCGTACTCTGTAGGTGGGGCCAACGTCCTGACTTTC

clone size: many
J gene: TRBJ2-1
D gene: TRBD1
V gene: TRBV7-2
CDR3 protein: CASSSDRGTYNEQFF
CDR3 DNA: TGTGCCAGCAGCTCGGACAGGGGTACCTACAATGAGCAGTTCTTC

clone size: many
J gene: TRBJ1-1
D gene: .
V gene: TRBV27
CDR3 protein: CASSSTGYMNTEAFF
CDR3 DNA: TGTGCCAGCAGTTCAACAGGGTACATGAACACTGAAGCTTTCTTT

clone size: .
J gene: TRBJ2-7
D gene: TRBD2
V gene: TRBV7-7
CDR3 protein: CASSPGTSGSLGYEQYF
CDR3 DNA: TGTGCTAGCAGCCCGGGGACTAGCGGGAGTCTGGGCTACGAGCAGTACTTC

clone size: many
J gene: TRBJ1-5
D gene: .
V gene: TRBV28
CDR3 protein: CASSFRGSNQPQHF
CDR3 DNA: TGTGCCAGCAGTTTCAGGGGTAGCAATCAGCCCCAGCATTTT

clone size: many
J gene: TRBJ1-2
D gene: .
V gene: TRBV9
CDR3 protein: CASSVEGVNYGYTF
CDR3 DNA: TGTGCCAGCAGCGTTGAAGGGGTTAACTATGGCTACACCTTC